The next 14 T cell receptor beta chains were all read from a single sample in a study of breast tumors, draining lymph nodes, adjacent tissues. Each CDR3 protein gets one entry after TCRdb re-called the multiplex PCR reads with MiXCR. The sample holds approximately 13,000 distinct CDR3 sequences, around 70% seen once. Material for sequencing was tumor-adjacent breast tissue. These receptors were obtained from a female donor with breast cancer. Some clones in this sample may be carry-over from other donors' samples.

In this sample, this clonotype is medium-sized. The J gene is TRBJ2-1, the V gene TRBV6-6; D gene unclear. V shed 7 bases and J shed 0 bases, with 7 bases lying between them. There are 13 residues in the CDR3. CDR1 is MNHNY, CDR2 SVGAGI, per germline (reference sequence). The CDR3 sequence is CASTSGSYNEQFF. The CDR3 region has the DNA TGTGCCAGCACTTCAGGCTCCTACAATGAGCAGTTCTTC.

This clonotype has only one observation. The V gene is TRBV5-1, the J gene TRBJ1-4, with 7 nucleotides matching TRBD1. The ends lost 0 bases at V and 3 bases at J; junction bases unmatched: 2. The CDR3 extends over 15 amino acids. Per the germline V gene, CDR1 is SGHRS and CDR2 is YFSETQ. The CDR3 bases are TGCGCCAGCAGCTTGGAGACAGGGCCTAATGAAAAACTGTTTTTT. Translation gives CASSLETGPNEKLFF.

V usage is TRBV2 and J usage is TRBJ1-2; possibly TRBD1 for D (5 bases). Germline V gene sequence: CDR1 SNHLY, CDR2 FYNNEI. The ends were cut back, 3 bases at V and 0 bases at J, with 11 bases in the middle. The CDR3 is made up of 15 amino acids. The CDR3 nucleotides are TGTGCCAGCAGTGAGCAGGGCGGCCCTAACTATGGCTACACCTTC. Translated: CASSEQGGPNYGYTF.

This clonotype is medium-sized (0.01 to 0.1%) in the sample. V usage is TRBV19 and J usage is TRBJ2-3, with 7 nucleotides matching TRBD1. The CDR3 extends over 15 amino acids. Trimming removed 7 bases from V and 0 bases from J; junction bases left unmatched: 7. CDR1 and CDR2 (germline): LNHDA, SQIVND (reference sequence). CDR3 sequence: CASNAGTASTDTQYF. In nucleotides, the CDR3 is TGTGCCAGTAATGCCGGGACAGCGAGCACAGATACGCAGTATTTT.

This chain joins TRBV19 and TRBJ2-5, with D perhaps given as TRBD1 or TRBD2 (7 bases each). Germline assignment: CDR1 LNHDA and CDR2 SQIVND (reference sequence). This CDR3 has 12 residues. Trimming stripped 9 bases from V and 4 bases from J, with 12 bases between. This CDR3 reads CASRGGRETQYF. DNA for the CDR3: TGTGCCAGCAGGGGGGGGCGAGAGACCCAGTACTTC.

The CDR3 DNA reads as TGTGCCAGCTCCGAGGGGGGAACCGGGGAGCTGTTTTTT. The encoded protein is CASSEGGTGELFF. The chain carries TRBV7-9 and TRBJ2-2; D is perhaps TRBD1 or TRBD2 (6 bases each). The CDR3 extends over 13 amino acids. V lost 8 bases and J 5 bases, leaving 12 bases between the germline ends. Germline loops: CDR1 SEHNR, CDR2 FQNEAQ (reference sequence).

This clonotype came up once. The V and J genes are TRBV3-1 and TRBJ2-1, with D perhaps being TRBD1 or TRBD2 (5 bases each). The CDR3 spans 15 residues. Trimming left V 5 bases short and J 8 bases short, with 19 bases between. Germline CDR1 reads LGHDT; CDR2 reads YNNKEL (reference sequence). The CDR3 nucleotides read TGTGCCAGCAGCAAAGGCGGAGGTTGGGACGATGAGCAGTTCTTC. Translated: CASSKGGGWDDEQFF.

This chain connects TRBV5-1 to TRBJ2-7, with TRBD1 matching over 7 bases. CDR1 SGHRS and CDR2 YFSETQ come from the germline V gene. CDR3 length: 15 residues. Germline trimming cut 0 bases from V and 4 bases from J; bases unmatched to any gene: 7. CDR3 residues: CASSLATGAGYEQYF. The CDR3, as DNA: TGCGCCAGCAGCTTGGCCACAGGGGCCGGGTACGAGCAGTACTTC.

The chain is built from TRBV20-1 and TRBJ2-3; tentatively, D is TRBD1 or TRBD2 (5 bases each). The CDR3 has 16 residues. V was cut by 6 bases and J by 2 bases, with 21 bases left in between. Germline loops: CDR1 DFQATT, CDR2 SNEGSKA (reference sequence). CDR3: CSATEGGAGHTDTQYF. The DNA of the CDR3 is TGCAGTGCGACCGAAGGTGGGGCGGGCCACACAGATACGCAGTATTTT.

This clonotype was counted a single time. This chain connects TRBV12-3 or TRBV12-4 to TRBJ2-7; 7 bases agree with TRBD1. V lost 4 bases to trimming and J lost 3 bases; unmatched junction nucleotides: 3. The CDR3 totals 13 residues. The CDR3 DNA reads TGTGCCAGCAGTTACAGGGGCATCTACGAGCAGTACTTC. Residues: CASSYRGIYEQYF.

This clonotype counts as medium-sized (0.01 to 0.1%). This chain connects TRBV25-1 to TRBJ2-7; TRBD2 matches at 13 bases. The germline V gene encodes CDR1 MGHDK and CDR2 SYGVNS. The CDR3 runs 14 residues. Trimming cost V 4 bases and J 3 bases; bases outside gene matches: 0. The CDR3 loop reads CASSGTSGSYEQYF. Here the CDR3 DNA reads TGTGCCAGCAGTGGGACTAGCGGGAGCTACGAGCAGTACTTC.

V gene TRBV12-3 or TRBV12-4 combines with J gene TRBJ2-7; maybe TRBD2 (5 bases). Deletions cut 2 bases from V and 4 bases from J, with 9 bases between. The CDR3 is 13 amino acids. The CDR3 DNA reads TGTGCCAGCAGTTTACGGGGTCATTACGAGCAGTACTTC. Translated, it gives CASSLRGHYEQYF.

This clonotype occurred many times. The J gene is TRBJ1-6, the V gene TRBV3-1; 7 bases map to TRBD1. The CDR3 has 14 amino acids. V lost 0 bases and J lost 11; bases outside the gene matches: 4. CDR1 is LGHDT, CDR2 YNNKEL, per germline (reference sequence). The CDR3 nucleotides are TGTGCCAGCAGCCAAGAACAGGGGAAGACACCCCTCCACTTT. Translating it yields CASSQEQGKTPLHF.

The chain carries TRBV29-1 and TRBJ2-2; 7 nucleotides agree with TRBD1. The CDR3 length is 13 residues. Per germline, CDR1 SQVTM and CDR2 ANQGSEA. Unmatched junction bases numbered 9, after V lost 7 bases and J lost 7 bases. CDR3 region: CSGWTGGSGELFF. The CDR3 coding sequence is TGCAGCGGGTGGACAGGAGGAAGCGGGGAGCTGTTTTTT.